This passage covers 4 T cell receptor beta chains from one sample sequenced in a study of cytomegalovirus exposure and HLA in healthy donors. The PCR ran on 60 Vbeta and 13 Jbeta primers. The assay was immunoSEQ multiplex PCR, and TCRdb's table has in-frame clones only and misses some. Of about 130,000 clones listed, roughly 84% are singletons. Material: PBMCs. The source is a man in his fifties in good health and CMV-seronegative.

This chain links TRBV5-1 with TRBJ1-2, with a weak D call TRBD1 (5 bases). Trimming removed 3 bases from V and 6 bases from J, with 12 bases in between. The germline gives CDR1 SGHRS, CDR2 YFSETQ. The CDR3 is 13 amino acids. CDR3 sequence reads: CASSSGPGDGYTF. DNA of the CDR3: TGCGCCAGCAGCTCCGGTCCGGGGGATGGCTACACCTTC.

The DNA for the CDR3 is TGTGCCAGCTCACCTTCCACAGGGAATAAGGGCTACACCTTC. Translation: CASSPSTGNKGYTF. The V and J genes are TRBV18 and TRBJ1-2; the D gene is possibly TRBD1 (6 bases). Germline CDR1 KGHSH, CDR2 LQKENI. Trimming pared 3 bases from V and 8 bases from J, leaving 16 bases between. The CDR3 length is 14 residues.

The chain links TRBV5-5 to TRBJ1-6; 7 nucleotides align to TRBD1. V lost 2 bases to trimming and J lost 7 bases; unmatched junction nucleotides: 6. Per germline, CDR1 SGHKS and CDR2 YYEKEE (reference sequence). This CDR3 is 15 amino acids long. The CDR3 DNA follows: TGTGCCAGCAGCTTTCCGGGACAGCAGAATTCACCCCTCCACTTT. Translation gives CASSFPGQQNSPLHF.

This clone occurred a few times. This chain connects TRBV6-5 to TRBJ1-5; a possible D gene is TRBD1 (6 bases). The CDR3 totals 15 residues. CDR1 and CDR2 (germline): MNHEY, SVGAGI. The V end lost 2 bases, the J end lost 0 bases, and 8 bases lay between the germline ends. The CDR3 DNA follows: TGTGCCAGCAGTTACAGGGGGAATAGCAATCAGCCCCAGCATTTT. Translated, it gives CASSYRGNSNQPQHF.